What follows are 16 T cell receptor beta chains derived from one specimen sequenced in a study of blood T cell repertoires in COVID-19 (TCRdb year 2020). The protocol used for the library was the immunoSEQ multiplex PCR assay. In its TCRdb copy, this immuneACCESS table keeps in-frame sequences only and misses some clones. Where compared with another copy, unresolved V genes explain less than half of these, and the others have no known cause. The sample table records about 140,000 clones; 75% to 85% of these occur just once. 3.5% to 5% of the sample lies in the top ten. Specimen: peripheral blood. Receptor source: a woman older than 75 with active or convalescent COVID-19.

The chain recombines TRBV7-8 with TRBJ2-7; D is possibly TRBD2 (5 bases). The V end was cut by 1 base, the J end by 6 bases, with 10 bases between. Germline values: CDR1 SGHVS, CDR2 FQNEAQ. The CDR3 length is 13 residues. CDR3 DNA sequence: TGTGCCAGCAGCTTAGTTGTTGGAGGCGAGCAGTACTTC. Translated: CASSLVVGGEQYF.

This clone has more than one count but fewer than ten. This rearrangement joins TRBV3-1 (or the pseudogene TRBV3-2) to TRBJ1-1, with 7 bases aligning to TRBD1. The CDR3 extends over 15 amino acids. Germline V gene sequence: CDR1 LGHDT, CDR2 YNNKEL (reference sequence). V trimming: 4 bases; J trimming: 4 bases; junction bases outside the gene matches: 9. The CDR3 DNA is TGTGCCAGCAGCCGCAACAGGGGTGGAGGCACTGAAGCTTTCTTT. This codes for CASSRNRGGGTEAFF.

V and J are TRBV6-1 and TRBJ2-6; D is unresolved. V lost 4 bases and J 0 bases, leaving 13 bases between the germline ends. Germline CDR1 reads MNHNS; CDR2 reads SASEGT. The CDR3 extends over 17 amino acids. CDR3 bases: TGTGCCAGCAGTGTAGGCAGGTCATACTCTGGGGCCAACGTCCTGACTTTC. Translation gives CASSVGRSYSGANVLTF.

The chain carries TRBV5-1 and TRBJ2-1, with a tentative D call TRBD1 (5 bases). CDR1 and CDR2 (germline): SGHRS, YFSETQ. V was cut by 0 bases and J by 5 bases, with 9 bases left in between. This CDR3 spans 14 amino acids. The CDR3 loop reads CASSLGGVNNEQFF. CDR3 in DNA: TGCGCCAGCAGCTTGGGGGGCGTTAACAATGAGCAGTTCTTC.

The V call is TRBV4-2, the J call TRBJ2-1; D is ambiguous. Germline loops: CDR1 LGHNA, CDR2 YNFKEQ. The CDR3 extends over 17 amino acids. Trimming cost V 3 bases and J 0 bases, with 15 bases left between them. The CDR3 here is CASSQDSDTSSYNEQFF. DNA of the CDR3: TGTGCCAGCAGCCAGGATTCCGACACAAGCTCCTACAATGAGCAGTTCTTC.

This chain uses TRBV7-2 with TRBJ2-2; D is possibly TRBD2 (6 bases). The CDR3 has 16 residues. Trimming took off 3 bases at V and 0 bases at J, with 11 bases between the two ends. Germline-derived CDR1 and CDR2 are SGHTA and FQGNSA. CDR3 residues: CASSLTGGTNTGELFF. Here the CDR3 DNA reads TGTGCCAGCAGCTTGACCGGGGGTACGAACACCGGGGAGCTGTTTTTT.

The CDR3 loop reads CASSIGTSGGSYETQYF. As DNA, the CDR3 is TGTGCCAGTAGTATCGGGACTAGCGGGGGATCATATGAGACCCAGTACTTC. The chain is built from TRBV19 and TRBJ2-5; 14 bases map to TRBD2. Germline trimming cut 3 bases from V and 5 bases from J; bases unmatched to any gene: 8. Germline values: CDR1 LNHDA, CDR2 SQIVND (reference sequence). This CDR3 spans 17 amino acids.

The chain employs TRBV19 and TRBJ1-3; 9 bases map to TRBD1. Looked up from germline, CDR1 is LNHDA and CDR2 is SQIVND (reference sequence). J lost 2 bases, V lost 7 bases, and 3 bases had no gene match. CDR3 length equals 14 residues. The CDR3 loop reads CASNTGGTGNTIYF. The CDR3 bases are TGTGCCAGTAATACAGGGGGCACTGGAAACACCATATATTTT.

V is TRBV13 and J is TRBJ2-3; D is ambiguous. From germline, CDR1 is PRHDT and CDR2 FYEKMQ (reference sequence). V dropped 4 bases and J dropped 6 bases, with 8 bases sitting between them. CDR3 size: 12 residues. The CDR3 DNA is TGTGCCAGCAGCTCCTATTCGGATACGCAGTATTTT. It is translated as CASSSYSDTQYF.

This clone was counted a single time. The genes are TRBV5-1 and TRBJ1-1; D might be TRBD1 (5 bases). The CDR3 sequence is 13 residues long. V gave up 0 bases and J gave up 7 bases, with 10 bases separating them. The germline V gene encodes CDR1 SGHRS and CDR2 YFSETQ. In nucleotides, the CDR3 is TGCGCCAGCAGCTTGGCAGGGCAGGGTGAAGCTTTCTTT. Translation: CASSLAGQGEAFF.

The V call is TRBV27, the J call TRBJ2-7; TRBD2 might be the D (6 bases). The CDR3 is 13 amino acids. From germline, CDR1 is MNHEY and CDR2 SMNVEV (reference sequence). With 3 bases removed from V and 5 bases from J, the gap between germline ends came to 11 bases. The CDR3 here is CASSFREDNEQYF. In DNA, the CDR3 is TGTGCCAGCAGTTTTAGGGAGGATAACGAGCAGTACTTC.

The genes are TRBV19 and TRBJ2-3; TRBD2 matches at 7 bases. Germline lookup yields CDR1 LNHDA and CDR2 SQIVND (reference sequence). The CDR3 consists of 16 residues. Trimming cost V 5 bases and J 6 bases; bases outside gene matches: 14. The CDR3, as DNA: TGTGCCAGTAGTCCCTGGGCGGGGACTATGGCGGATACGCAGTATTTT. Translating gives CASSPWAGTMADTQYF.

The chain uses TRBV18 and TRBJ1-2; the D gene is possibly TRBD1 (5 bases). CDR3 length: 16 amino acids. Germline loops: CDR1 KGHSH, CDR2 LQKENI. Trimming cost V 2 bases and J 4 bases, with 17 bases left between them. The CDR3 is CASSPTIGVLGYGYTF. DNA for the CDR3: TGTGCCAGCTCACCAACGATAGGGGTATTGGGCTATGGCTACACCTTC.

The sample holds one count of this clone. The V and J genes are TRBV6-1 and TRBJ1-1; no clear D. The CDR3 has 13 amino acids. Trimming stripped 1 base from V and 5 bases from J, with 8 bases between. Germline assignment: CDR1 MNHNS and CDR2 SASEGT. The CDR3 spells CASSEGAATEAFF. The CDR3 nucleotides read TGTGCCAGCAGTGAAGGGGCAGCAACTGAAGCTTTCTTT.

The chain has TRBV10-3 and TRBJ1-1; D gene unclear. CDR3 length equals 15 residues. Germline values: CDR1 ENHRY, CDR2 SYGVKD. The ends were cut back, 5 bases at V and 0 bases at J, with 13 bases in the middle. The CDR3 nucleotides are TGTGCCATCAGTAGAGACGGGAGCATGAACACTGAAGCTTTCTTT. Translating it yields CAISRDGSMNTEAFF.

The chain recombines TRBV28 with TRBJ2-2, with a weak D call TRBD1 (6 bases). V shed 6 bases and J shed 2 bases, with 13 bases lying between them. The CDR3 is made up of 15 amino acids. The germline V gene encodes CDR1 MDHEN and CDR2 SYDVKM. The CDR3, as DNA: TGTGCCAGCAGCCCACCGGACAGAAACACCGGGGAGCTGTTTTTT. This sequence encodes CASSPPDRNTGELFF. The whole variable domain, filled in from reference TRBV28 and TRBJ2-2, reads DVKVTQSSRYLVKRTGEKVFLECVQDMDHENMFWYRQDPGLGLRLIYFSYDVKMKEKGDIPEGYSVSREKKERFSLILESASTNQTSMYLCASSPPDRNTGELFFGEGSRLTVL.